Sequencing of this T cell receptor beta chain was carried out in a study of cytotoxic CD8 clonotypes in ibrutinib-treated CLL. About the study: Complete response was seen in 2 patients and partial in roughly 25; some 12 progressed and around 14 stayed remitted after a median approximately 70 months.

Clones were read by immunoSEQ multiplex PCR, and TCRdb kept only the in-frame ones, dropping some. The sample shows roughly 200,000 clones, 75% to 80% of them seen only once. The CDR3 length is 15 residues. Germline lookup yields CDR1 MNHNS and CDR2 SASEGT. The V end was cut by 6 bases, the J end by 5 bases, with 19 bases between. The sequencing here drew on PBMCs, taken after 12 months of ibrutinib treatment. The clonotype comes from a human donor with chronic lymphocytic leukemia. The V call is TRBV6-1, the J call TRBJ1-1; weak D call: TRBD1 (6 bases). The CDR3 region is CASRGGRGAGTEAFF. CDR3 nucleotides: TGTGCCAGCAGAGGGGGAAGGGGGGCCGGGACTGAAGCTTTCTTT.